A selection of T cell receptor beta chains follows, all from one sample in a study of cytotoxic CD8 clonotypes in ibrutinib-treated CLL. The data were produced by immunoSEQ multiplex PCR, yet TCRdb's version contains in-frame clones alone and is incomplete. This table has approximately 170,000 clones, around nine tenths appearing once. Sequencing was performed on PBMCs, taken at disease progression, from a patient treated with ibrutinib. Receptor source: a human donor with chronic lymphocytic leukemia. Both conserved end residues are part of each CDR3. The D gene is left open where the match is weak. Some rows have no size entry. The others give once, few or many, or a class for an expanded clone.

size	V	D	J	DNA	CDR3
once	TRBV18	.	TRBJ2-7	TGTGCCAGCTCACCACTATCAACAGGGTTCTACGAGCAGTACTTC	CASSPLSTGFYEQYF
.	TRBV9	.	TRBJ2-3	.	CASSVGGGSGGTTQRGYF
once	TRBV7-3	.	TRBJ2-1	TGTGCCAGCAGCTTGGGATTTCATGGTGAGCAGTTCTTC	CASSLGFHGEQFF
.	TRBV18	.	TRBJ2-3	TGTGCCAGCTCAATGGATACGCAGTATTTT	CASSMDTQYF
.	TRBV7-9	.	TRBJ2-6	TGTGCCAGCAGCTCGGACTACTCTGGGGCCAACGTCCTGACTTTC	CASSSDYSGANVLTF
.	TRBV18	TRBD1	TRBJ1-1	TGTGCCAGCTCACCATCCAGACAGGGAAACACTGAAGCTTTCTTT	CASSPSRQGNTEAFF
.	TRBV5-1	TRBD1	TRBJ1-1	TGCGCCAGCAGCCTGACAGGGGTAAACACTGAAGCTTTCTTT	CASSLTGVNTEAFF
.	TRBV29-1	.	TRBJ2-1	TGCAGCGTTGAAGGAACCGGGCTGTTATACAATGAGCAGTTCTTC	CSVEGTGLLYNEQFF
.	TRBV5-1	.	TRBJ1-1	TGCGCCAGCAGCTTGGTCCCCACAGAGAACACTGAAGCTTTCTTT	CASSLVPTENTEAFF
few	TRBV7-2	.	TRBJ2-7	TGTGCCAGCAGCTTAGTGTTAAGCTCCTACGAGCAGTACTTC	CASSLVLSSYEQYF
.	TRBV2	.	TRBJ1-2	TGTGCCAGCAGTGAATTAGGGACTAACTATGGCTACACCTTC	CASSELGTNYGYTF
.	TRBV4-1	TRBD1	TRBJ2-1	TGCGCCAGCAGCCAACCGGGACAGGGAAGACGTTGGGACAATGAGCAGTTCTTC	CASSQPGQGRRWDNEQFF
.	TRBV7-3	.	TRBJ1-1	TGTGCCAGCAGCCCGGCGGGGGCAGGGGTGAACACTGAAGCTTTCTTT	CASSPAGAGVNTEAFF
.	TRBV6-5	.	TRBJ1-4	TGTGCCAGCAGTTATTTCGGTGAAAAACTGTTTTTT	CASSYFGEKLFF
.	TRBV2	.	TRBJ1-2	TGTGCCAGCAGTGAATCTTCGCGCCCTACCTTCTATGGCTACACCTTC	CASSESSRPTFYGYTF
.	TRBV5-1	TRBD2	TRBJ2-1	TGCGCCAGCAGCTTGGCCGAGGCGGGGGACAATGAGCAGTTCTTC	CASSLAEAGDNEQFF
.	TRBV6-6	.	TRBJ1-1	TGTGCCAGCAGTCCTAGACAGATAGACACTGAAGCTTTCTTT	CASSPRQIDTEAFF
.	TRBV9	.	TRBJ1-3	TGTGCCAGCAGCGGGGACGCTGGAAACACCATATATTTT	CASSGDAGNTIYF
.	TRBV4-1	.	TRBJ2-7	TGCGCCAGCAGCCCCGGGGGCTCCTACGAGCAGTACTTC	CASSPGGSYEQYF
.	TRBV10-1	.	TRBJ2-7	TGCGCCAGCAGTGAGTCGTCCTCTAGGGAGCAGTACTTC	CASSESSSREQYF
.	TRBV5-4	.	TRBJ1-1	TGTGCCAGCAGCCCCGAGAACACTGAAGCTTTCTTT	CASSPENTEAFF
.	TRBV2	.	TRBJ1-1	TGTGCCAGCAGTGAACGAGAGGAGAACACTGAAGCTTTCTTT	CASSEREENTEAFF
.	TRBV7-6	.	TRBJ2-2	TGTGCCAGCAGCTTAGTTCAGATGGGGCAGGGTTTTACCGGGGAGCTGTTTTTT	CASSLVQMGQGFTGELFF
.	TRBV9	TRBD2	TRBJ2-3	TGTGCCAGCAGCGCCCACCCCGCGGGAGGCGGAACAGATACGCAGTATTTT	CASSAHPAGGGTDTQYF
.	TRBV7-6	.	TRBJ2-7	TGTGCCAGCAGCTTAGCGTATCAACCAGGGCAAGGATACGAGCAGTACTTC	CASSLAYQPGQGYEQYF
once	TRBV5-1	TRBD2	TRBJ2-3	TGCGCCAGCAGCCTACGACTAAGCGGGGTTGGTATGGATACGCAGTATTTT	CASSLRLSGVGMDTQYF
.	TRBV7-3	.	TRBJ2-6	TGTGCCAGCAGCCTTGGACGGGCAACCTCTGGGGCCAACGTCCTGACTTTC	CASSLGRATSGANVLTF
.	TRBV19	.	TRBJ1-5	TGTGCCCGACCTGGGGCAGAATATAGCAATCAGCCCCAGCATTTT	CARPGAEYSNQPQHF
.	TRBV5-5	TRBD2	TRBJ2-1	TGTGCCAGCAGCTTGCTAGCTAGCGGTTATGAGCAGTTCTTC	CASSLLASGYEQFF
.	TRBV11-1	TRBD1	TRBJ2-3	TGTGCCAGCAGCTCTTCCGGACAGGGGGGCGCAGATACGCAGTATTTT	CASSSSGQGGADTQYF
once	TRBV18	.	TRBJ2-7	TGTGCCAGCTCACCACCTTCGGGTGAGCAGTACTTC	CASSPPSGEQYF
.	TRBV27	.	TRBJ2-1	TGTGCCACGCACCCACTCCGGGACCCCTACAATGAGCAGTTCTTC	CATHPLRDPYNEQFF
.	TRBV11-3	TRBD2	TRBJ2-1	TGTGCCAGCAGCCCCAGGACTAGCGGCTCATACAATGAGCAGTTCTTC	CASSPRTSGSYNEQFF
.	TRBV30	.	TRBJ2-3	TGTGCCTGGAGTCTGTATGCTCGAGTGGGGCCTAAAGATACGCAGTATTTT	CAWSLYARVGPKDTQYF
once	TRBV9	.	TRBJ1-5	TGTGCCAGCAGCGGGGGACCGACTAGCAATCAGCCCCAGCATTTT	CASSGGPTSNQPQHF
.	TRBV5-1	.	TRBJ2-6	TGCGCCAGCAGCTTGGCCGGGGCTGGGGCCAACGTCCTGACTTTC	CASSLAGAGANVLTF
.	TRBV7-9	.	TRBJ1-2	TGTGCCAGCAGCGAAACAGGGTATGGCTACACCTTC	CASSETGYGYTF
.	TRBV27	.	TRBJ1-5	TGTGCCAGCAGTTTATGGGGGATTAGCAATCAGCCCCAGCATTTT	CASSLWGISNQPQHF
.	TRBV4-3	TRBD2	TRBJ2-1	TGCGCCAGCAGCCAAGAGCGGGGTGGGGCTAGCGGGGTCTACAATGAGCAGTTCTTC	CASSQERGGASGVYNEQFF
once	TRBV20-1	.	TRBJ1-1	TGCGTTTGGTCTATGAACACTGAAGCTTTCTTT	CVWSMNTEAFF
.	TRBV11-3	.	TRBJ2-7	TGTGCCAGCAGCTTAAAAGGATCTTCCTACGAGCAGTACTTC	CASSLKGSSYEQYF
once	TRBV7-2	.	TRBJ1-4	TGTGCCAGCACCCGGGATTACAGGGATGAAAAACTGTTTTTT	CASTRDYRDEKLFF
.	TRBV19	.	TRBJ1-2	TGTGCCAGTAGTATAGAAGGGGTGGATGGCTACACCTTC	CASSIEGVDGYTF
.	TRBV7-3	.	TRBJ2-2	TGTGCCAGCAGCTTAATAACGAACACCGGGGAGCTGTTTTTT	CASSLITNTGELFF
.	TRBV30	.	TRBJ2-1	TGTGCCTGGAGTAATCAGCCCAATGAGCAGTTCTTC	CAWSNQPNEQFF
.	TRBV11-3	.	TRBJ1-1	TGTGCCAGCAGCTTCAACCCGAACACTGAAGCTTTCTTT	CASSFNPNTEAFF
.	TRBV19	.	TRBJ2-1	TGTGCCAGTAGTTCGGGGGCGGCCGGCAAGAGCTCCTACAATGAGCAGTTCTTC	CASSSGAAGKSSYNEQFF
.	TRBV19	.	TRBJ1-2	TGTGCCAGTAGTACTAAGGGCATAGGCTATGGCTACACCTTC	CASSTKGIGYGYTF
.	TRBV2	.	TRBJ2-5	TGTGCCAGCAGTGCCGCTGAGACCCAGTACTTC	CASSAAETQYF
once	TRBV11-3	TRBD1	TRBJ1-3	TGTGCCAGCAGCGCCTCCAGGGGGATGTCTGGAAACACCATATATTTT	CASSASRGMSGNTIYF
.	TRBV6-1	.	TRBJ2-2	TGTGCCAGCAGTGAAAGCCGAACAGTGAGCACCGGGGAGCTGTTTTTT	CASSESRTVSTGELFF
.	TRBV28	TRBD1	TRBJ1-2	TGTGCCAGCGAGAATACCGGGACAGGGTCCGTGTACTATGGCTACACCTTC	CASENTGTGSVYYGYTF
.	TRBV7-9	.	TRBJ2-5	TGTGCCAGCAGCTTATCGGAAGCGGTAGAGACCCAGTACTTC	CASSLSEAVETQYF
.	TRBV2	.	TRBJ1-1	TGTGCCAGCAGTCACCCCAACAAACAGGTCCTTTCCACTGAAGCTTTCTTT	CASSHPNKQVLSTEAFF
.	TRBV28	TRBD1	TRBJ1-2	TGTGCCAGCAGTCCATCGACAGGGGATCCGACCGGCTACACCTTC	CASSPSTGDPTGYTF
.	TRBV19	TRBD1	TRBJ1-5	TGTGCCAGTAGTATAGAAAGGGGACAGGGTATTCAGCCCCAGCATTTT	CASSIERGQGIQPQHF
.	TRBV7-2	.	TRBJ1-3	TGTGCCAGCAGCTTAGCCTGGACAGCCGGAAACACCATATATTTT	CASSLAWTAGNTIYF
.	TRBV6-5	.	TRBJ2-7	TGTGCCAGCTCCTTATACTCCAGTCTCGCCTACGAGCAGTACTTC	CASSLYSSLAYEQYF
.	TRBV4-1	TRBD2	TRBJ2-7	TGCGCCAGCAGCCAAGACAGTGGGCTAGCGGCTTTCTCCTACGAGCAGTACTTC	CASSQDSGLAAFSYEQYF